The 26 T cell receptor beta chains below all came from one sample that was sequenced in a study of shared clonotypes between healthy human individuals (dated by TCRdb to the early 2020s). Receptor amplification or capture employed the immunoSEQ multiplex PCR assay. The source is immuneACCESS, and TCRdb retained only in-frame sequences with V and J called. Part of the clones is not carried over; for the studies checked, unresolved V genes explain less than half of this, and the remainder is unexplained. The sample table contains roughly 300,000 clones; only one count was recorded for more than 75% of them. 15% to 20% of the sample lies in the top ten. Material: memory CD8+ T cells sorted from blood. The cell subset or site label, as the study defines it: CD45RO+ cells pooled with CCR7-negative TemRA cells. The receptors come from a man aged 18 to 35 in good health.

For this clone: This specimen includes other DNA sequences encoding the same CDR3. The J gene is TRBJ1-1, the V gene TRBV9; D not resolved. The CDR3 loop spans 13 amino acids. Germline-derived CDR1 and CDR2 are SGDLS and YYNGEE. V was cut by 2 bases and J by 3 bases, with 8 bases left in between. The CDR3 reads CASSVGGYTEAFF. CDR3 sequence (DNA): TGTGCCAGCAGCGTTGGTGGCTACACTGAAGCTTTCTTT.

The chain recombines TRBV7-2 with TRBJ2-7, with 9 nucleotides matching TRBD2. Looked up from germline, CDR1 is SGHTA and CDR2 is FQGNSA. The CDR3 is 17 amino acids. V was clipped by 5 bases and J by 3 bases; unmatched bases: 14. Here the CDR3 DNA reads TGTGCCAGCAGCCATCCACGCTCTAGCGGGGTTTTCTACGAGCAGTACTTC. This gives the protein CASSHPRSSGVFYEQYF.

The chain recombines TRBV10-2 with TRBJ2-3; 9 nucleotides agree with TRBD2. Germline V gene lookup returns CDR1 WSHSY and CDR2 SAAADI. The CDR3 extends over 17 amino acids. Trimming removed 4 bases from V and 5 bases from J; junction bases left unmatched: 13. This chain's CDR3 is CASSAAGERGAIDTQYF. CDR3 sequence (DNA): TGCGCCAGCAGTGCCGCGGGGGAGCGGGGGGCAATAGATACGCAGTATTTT.

The rearrangement joins TRBV7-2 to TRBJ2-3, with 7 bases identical to TRBD2. This CDR3 has 15 residues. Germline V gene lookup returns CDR1 SGHTA and CDR2 FQGNSA. Trimming cost V 5 bases and J 5 bases; bases outside gene matches: 10. CDR3 DNA sequence: TGTGCCAGCAGCCGCCTTGCGGGAGTTATAGATACGCAGTATTTT. Its protein product is CASSRLAGVIDTQYF. The full variable domain, completed using reference TRBV7-2 and TRBJ2-3, is GAGVSQSPSNKVTEKGKDVELRCDPISGHTALYWYRQSLGQGLEFLIYFQGNSAPDKSGLPSDRFSAERTGGSVSTLTIQRTQQEDSAVYLCASSRLAGVIDTQYFGPGTRLTVL.

V and J are TRBV5-6 and TRBJ1-1, with D possibly being TRBD1 (6 bases). The CDR3 loop spans 12 amino acids. The germline CDR1 and CDR2 sequences are SGHDT and YYEEEE. Deletions cut 0 bases from V and 11 bases from J, with 11 bases between. CDR3 amino acids: CASSLGGTQAFF. DNA for the CDR3: TGTGCCAGCAGCTTGGGGGGGACACAGGCTTTCTTT. Filled out from reference TRBV5-6 and TRBJ1-1, the complete variable domain reads DAGVTQSPTHLIKTRGQQVTLRCSPKSGHDTVSWYQQALGQGPQFIFQYYEEEERQRGNFPDRFSGHQFPNYSSELNVNALLLGDSALYLCASSLGGTQAFFGQGTRLTVV.

V gene TRBV5-6 combines with J gene TRBJ2-7; D possibly corresponds to TRBD2 (6 bases). Trimming stripped 6 bases from V and 2 bases from J, with 12 bases between. The CDR3 has 13 amino acids. Germline assignment: CDR1 SGHDT and CDR2 YYEEEE. This CDR3 reads CASNERVTYEQYF. The CDR3 DNA reads TGTGCCAGCAACGAGCGGGTGACCTACGAGCAGTACTTC.

The sample holds a few counts of this clone. The rearrangement joins TRBV9 to TRBJ2-1, with a tentative D call TRBD1 (5 bases). The length of the CDR3 is 14 residues. Germline V gene lookup returns CDR1 SGDLS and CDR2 YYNGEE. Trimming removed 1 base from V and 12 bases from J, with 17 bases in between. CDR3 loop: CASSVYYMEGVQFF. The DNA for the CDR3 is TGTGCCAGCAGCGTATACTACATGGAAGGGGTGCAGTTCTTC.

This clone was detected a few times. The chain employs TRBV25-1 and TRBJ2-2; D gene uncertain. Germline assignment: CDR1 MGHDK and CDR2 SYGVNS. CDR3 length: 13 amino acids. Trimming removed 3 bases from V and 6 bases from J, with 8 bases in between. CDR3 amino acids: CASSELLAGELFF. CDR3 in DNA: TGTGCCAGCAGTGAGTTGCTGGCCGGGGAGCTGTTTTTT.

The rearrangement uses TRBV5-1 and TRBJ1-2; 8 nucleotides line up with TRBD1. V was pared by 4 bases and J by 14 bases, with 16 bases of the junction left unmatched. Germline V CDR1 and CDR2: SGHRS, YFSETQ. The CDR3 spans 14 residues. The CDR3 DNA sequence: TGCGCCAGCAGCCGTGGTCAAGGACAGGGCGGGGGAACCTTC. Encoded protein: CASSRGQGQGGGTF.

This sequence joins TRBV7-2 and TRBJ2-1; D unresolved. This CDR3 is 12 amino acids long. The germline V and J ends were trimmed by 3 bases and 7 bases, with 7 bases remaining between them. Germline V CDR1 and CDR2: SGHTA, FQGNSA. Here the CDR3 DNA reads TGTGCCAGCAGCTTCCACGGTAATGAGCAGTTCTTC. Its protein is CASSFHGNEQFF.

The V gene is TRBV4-3, the J gene TRBJ2-1; D unresolved. This CDR3 spans 15 amino acids. Germline V CDR1 and CDR2: LGHNA, YSLEER. Trimming removed 2 bases at V and 3 bases at J, with 11 bases between. The CDR3, as DNA: TGCGCCAGCAGCCAATCATGGCAGAGCTACAATGAGCAGTTCTTC. As protein: CASSQSWQSYNEQFF.

On this clone: A far larger clone differs by one base, so this is likely a read error. The chain joins TRBV4-1 to TRBJ2-7; 7 bases agree with TRBD1. The V segment lost 3 bases and the J segment 9 bases; nucleotides outside the gene matches: 14. The germline gives CDR1 MGHRA, CDR2 YSYEKL. The CDR3 sequence is 15 residues long. The CDR3 protein is CASSHSNRGVHGQYF. The CDR3 DNA follows: TGCGCCAGCAGCCATAGTAACAGGGGTGTCCACGGGCAGTACTTC.

A single count supports this clone. The gene calls are TRBV29-1 and TRBJ1-1; D gene ambiguous. Germline V gives CDR1 SQVTM, CDR2 ANQGSEA. CDR3 length equals 13 residues. Deletions cut 6 bases from V and 4 bases from J, with 15 bases between. Here the CDR3 DNA reads TGCAGCGTGGCGCTGTCCAGCGGCACTGAAGCTTTCTTT. Its translation: CSVALSSGTEAFF.

V and J are TRBV6-1 and TRBJ2-4; possibly TRBD1 or TRBD2 for D (5 bases each). The CDR3 spans 14 residues. The germline V and J ends were trimmed by 1 base and 7 bases, with 11 bases remaining between them. Germline lookup yields CDR1 MNHNS and CDR2 SASEGT. In DNA form, the CDR3 reads TGTGCCAGCAGTGAAGTATCTGGGGGTAACATTCAGTACTTC. The encoded protein is CASSEVSGGNIQYF.

The V call is TRBV27, the J call TRBJ1-5, with 10 bases fitting TRBD1. This CDR3 has 14 amino acids. The germline V gene has CDR1 MNHEY and CDR2 SMNVEV (reference sequence). Trimming removed 5 bases from V and 5 bases from J; junction bases left unmatched: 3. CDR3 nucleotide sequence: TGTGCCAGCAGTCCGACAGGGGGCCATCAGCCCCAGCATTTT. Translated: CASSPTGGHQPQHF.

The V call is TRBV30, the J call TRBJ2-7, with a possible D match to TRBD1 (5 bases). Trimming cost V 1 base and J 5 bases, with 18 bases left between them. Germline CDR1 GTSNPN, CDR2 SVGIG (reference sequence). CDR3 size: 15 residues. This CDR3 is CAWSGQGVVVDEQYF. In nucleotides, the CDR3 is TGTGCCTGGAGTGGCCAGGGTGTGGTTGTCGACGAGCAGTACTTC.

The V call is TRBV19, the J call TRBJ1-2, with 7 bases aligning to TRBD1. V shed 6 bases, J shed 6 bases, and the junction held 10 bases outside the gene matches. CDR1 is LNHDA and CDR2 is SQIVND in the germline V gene (reference sequence). This CDR3 contains 14 residues. In nucleotides, the CDR3 is TGTGCCAGTAGGAGACAGGGATCGGGCGATGGCTACACCTTC. Its translation is CASRRQGSGDGYTF.

This clone appeared once. This chain joins TRBV7-9 and TRBJ1-2; 7 bases match TRBD1. The J segment lost 1 base and the V segment lost 4 bases, leaving 18 bases of the junction unmatched. The germline V gene encodes CDR1 SEHNR and CDR2 FQNEAQ (reference sequence). This CDR3 is 19 amino acids long. CDR3 coding DNA: TGTGCCAGCAGCTCTGCGGTGACAGGGAATGATCGGGTTAACTATGGCTACACCTTC. Its protein is CASSSAVTGNDRVNYGYTF.

The chain uses TRBV7-9 and TRBJ2-5; TRBD1 or TRBD2 may be the D gene (5 bases each). Trimming removed 0 bases from V and 1 base from J, with 6 bases in between. CDR1 is SEHNR and CDR2 is FQNEAQ in the germline V gene (reference sequence). The CDR3 is 14 amino acids. This chain's CDR3 is CASSLAGVQETQYF. As DNA, the CDR3 is TGTGCCAGCAGCTTAGCGGGGGTCCAAGAGACCCAGTACTTC.

This sequence joins TRBV19 and TRBJ1-2, with D maybe TRBD1 (5 bases). Germline CDR1 LNHDA, CDR2 SQIVND (reference sequence). V was trimmed by 6 bases and J by 1 base, leaving 24 bases between them. The CDR3 sequence is 18 residues long. For the CDR3, the DNA is TGTGCCAGTAGCCCCCCGAGGGGACCCAAGTGGGTTAACTATGGCTACACCTTC. It is translated as CASSPPRGPKWVNYGYTF.

This clone was seen just once. V and J are TRBV25-1 and TRBJ2-7; possibly TRBD1 for D (5 bases). Germline CDR1 and CDR2: MGHDK and SYGVNS. CDR3 length: 14 amino acids. V dropped 3 bases and J dropped 2 bases, with 11 bases sitting between them. The CDR3 nucleotides read TGTGCCAGCAGTGACCCAGGGTTTACCTACGAGCAGTACTTC. Protein sequence: CASSDPGFTYEQYF.

The chain links TRBV29-1 to TRBJ1-2, with TRBD1 as a possible D gene (5 bases). Germline lookup yields CDR1 SQVTM and CDR2 ANQGSEA. The V end was cut by 5 bases, the J end by 6 bases, with 13 bases between. CDR3 length equals 12 residues. The CDR3: CSVRCWGDGYTF. CDR3 coding DNA: TGCAGCGTTAGATGTTGGGGGGATGGCTACACCTTC. Together with reference TRBV29-1 and TRBJ1-2, the CDR3 gives the full variable domain: SAVISQKPSRDICQRGTSLTIQCQVDSQVTMMFWYRQQPGQSLTLIATANQGSEATYESGFVIDKFPISRPNLTFSTLTVSNMSPEDSSIYLCSVRCWGDGYTFGSGTRLTVV.

This chain links TRBV9 with TRBJ1-4, with D tentatively TRBD1 (6 bases). Trimming removed 2 bases at V and 5 bases at J, with 13 bases between. Germline CDR1 is SGDLS and CDR2 is YYNGEE. This CDR3 has 15 amino acids. CDR3 sequence (DNA): TGTGCCAGCAGCGTCGCCGGGACACAGAATGAAAAACTGTTTTTT. It specifies CASSVAGTQNEKLFF.

V usage is TRBV27 and J usage is TRBJ1-1; tentative D call: TRBD1 (6 bases). The CDR3 covers 18 residues. Germline V gene sequence: CDR1 MNHEY, CDR2 SMNVEV (reference sequence). Between the trimmed V and J ends, which lost 3 bases and 0 bases, there was a span of 20 bases. Written as DNA, the CDR3 is TGTGCCAGCAGTTTCCGACTACAGACAGGTATTTTGAACACTGAAGCTTTCTTT. This sequence encodes CASSFRLQTGILNTEAFF.

The chain combines TRBV7-9 with TRBJ1-2; D is perhaps TRBD1 (5 bases). The V end was cut by 5 bases, the J end by 0 bases, with 16 bases between. The CDR3 loop spans 16 amino acids. Germline V gives CDR1 SEHNR, CDR2 FQNEAQ (reference sequence). This CDR3 is CASSPTRGDSNYGYTF. DNA for the CDR3: TGTGCCAGCAGCCCCACCCGGGGGGATTCTAACTATGGCTACACCTTC.

This rearrangement joins TRBV7-8 to TRBJ2-7; D is undetermined. Germline CDR1 and CDR2: SGHVS and FQNEAQ. CDR3 length: 13 residues. V was clipped by 5 bases and J by 6 bases, with 14 bases between them. This CDR3 is CASSPLKLAEQYF. CDR3 in DNA: TGTGCCAGCAGCCCCTTAAAACTGGCCGAGCAGTACTTC.